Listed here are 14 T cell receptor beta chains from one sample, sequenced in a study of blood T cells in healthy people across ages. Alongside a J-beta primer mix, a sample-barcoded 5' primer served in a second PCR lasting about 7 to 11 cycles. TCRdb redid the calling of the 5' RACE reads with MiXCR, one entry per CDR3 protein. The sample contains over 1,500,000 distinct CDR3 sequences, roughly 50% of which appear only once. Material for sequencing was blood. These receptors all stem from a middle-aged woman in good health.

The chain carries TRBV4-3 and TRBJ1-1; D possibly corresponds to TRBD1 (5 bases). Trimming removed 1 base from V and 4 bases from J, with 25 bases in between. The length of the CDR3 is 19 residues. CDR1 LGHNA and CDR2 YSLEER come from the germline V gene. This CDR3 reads CASSQGGISGSKRGTEAFF. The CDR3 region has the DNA TGCGCCAGCAGCCAAGGGGGGATATCCGGGTCCAAGCGAGGCACTGAAGCTTTCTTT.

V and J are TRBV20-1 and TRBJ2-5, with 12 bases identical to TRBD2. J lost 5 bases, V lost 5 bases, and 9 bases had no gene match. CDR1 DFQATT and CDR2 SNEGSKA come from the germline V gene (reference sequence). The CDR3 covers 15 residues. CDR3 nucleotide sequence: TGCAGTGCTGAGCAGACTAGCGGGGGTGGGGAGACCCAGTACTTC. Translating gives CSAEQTSGGGETQYF.

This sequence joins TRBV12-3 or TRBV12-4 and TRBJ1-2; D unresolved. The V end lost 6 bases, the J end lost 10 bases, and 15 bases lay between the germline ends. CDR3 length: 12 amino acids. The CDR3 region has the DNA TGTGCCAGCAGACCAGAGGCGGGTGACTACACCTTC. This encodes CASRPEAGDYTF.

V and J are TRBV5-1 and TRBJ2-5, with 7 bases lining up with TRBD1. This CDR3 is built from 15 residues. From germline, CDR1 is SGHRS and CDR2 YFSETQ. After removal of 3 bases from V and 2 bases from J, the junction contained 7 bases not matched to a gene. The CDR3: CASSSRDSFQETQYF. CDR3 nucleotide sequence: TGCGCCAGCAGCTCCCGGGACAGCTTTCAAGAGACCCAGTACTTC.

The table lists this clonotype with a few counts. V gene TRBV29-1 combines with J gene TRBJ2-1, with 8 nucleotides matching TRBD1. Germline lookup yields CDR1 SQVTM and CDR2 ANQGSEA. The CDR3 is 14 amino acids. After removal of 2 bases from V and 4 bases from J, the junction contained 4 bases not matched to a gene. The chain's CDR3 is CSVEKGQAYNEQFF. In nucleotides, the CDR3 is TGCAGCGTTGAAAAGGGACAGGCTTACAATGAGCAGTTCTTC.

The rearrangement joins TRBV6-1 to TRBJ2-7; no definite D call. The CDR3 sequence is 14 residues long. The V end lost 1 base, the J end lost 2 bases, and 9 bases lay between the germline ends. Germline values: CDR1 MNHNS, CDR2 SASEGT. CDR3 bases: TGTGCCAGCAGTGAAGATCCGGACGCCTACGAGCAGTACTTC. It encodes CASSEDPDAYEQYF.

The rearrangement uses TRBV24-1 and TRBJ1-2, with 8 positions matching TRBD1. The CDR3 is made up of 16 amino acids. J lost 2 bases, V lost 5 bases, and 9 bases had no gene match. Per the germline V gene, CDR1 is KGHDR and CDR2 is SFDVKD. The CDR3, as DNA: TGTGCCACCAGTGCCTCGTGGGACAGGTTCAACTATGGCTACACCTTC. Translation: CATSASWDRFNYGYTF.

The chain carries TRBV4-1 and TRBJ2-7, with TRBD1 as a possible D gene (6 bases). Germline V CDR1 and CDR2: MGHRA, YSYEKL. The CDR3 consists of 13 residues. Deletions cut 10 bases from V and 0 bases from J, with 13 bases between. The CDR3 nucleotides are TGCGCCACCTACGGGACACTCTCCTACGAGCAGTACTTC. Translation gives CATYGTLSYEQYF.

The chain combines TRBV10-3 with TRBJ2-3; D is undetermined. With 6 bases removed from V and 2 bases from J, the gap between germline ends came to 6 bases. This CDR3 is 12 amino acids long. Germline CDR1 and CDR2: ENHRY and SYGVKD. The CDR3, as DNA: TGTGCCATCAGAGCGACCACAGATACGCAGTATTTT. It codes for CAIRATTDTQYF.

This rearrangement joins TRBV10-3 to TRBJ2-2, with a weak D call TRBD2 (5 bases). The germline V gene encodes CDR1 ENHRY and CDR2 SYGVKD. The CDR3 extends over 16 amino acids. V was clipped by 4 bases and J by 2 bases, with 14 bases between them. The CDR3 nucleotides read TGTGCCATCAGTGCGGCGGATCGGGGAAACACCGGGGAGCTGTTTTTT. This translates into CAISAADRGNTGELFF.

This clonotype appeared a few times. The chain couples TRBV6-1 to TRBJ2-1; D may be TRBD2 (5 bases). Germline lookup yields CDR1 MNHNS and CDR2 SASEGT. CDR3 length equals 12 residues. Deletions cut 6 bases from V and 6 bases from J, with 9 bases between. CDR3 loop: CASRVRVNEQFF. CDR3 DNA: TGTGCCAGCAGGGTGAGGGTCAATGAGCAGTTCTTC.

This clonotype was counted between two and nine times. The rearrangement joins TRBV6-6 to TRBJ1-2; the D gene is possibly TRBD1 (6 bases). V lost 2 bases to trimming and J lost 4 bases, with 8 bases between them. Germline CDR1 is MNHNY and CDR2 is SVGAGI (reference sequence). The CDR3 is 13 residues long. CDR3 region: CASSYDRIYGYTF. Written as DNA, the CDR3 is TGTGCCAGCAGTTACGACAGGATCTATGGCTACACCTTC.

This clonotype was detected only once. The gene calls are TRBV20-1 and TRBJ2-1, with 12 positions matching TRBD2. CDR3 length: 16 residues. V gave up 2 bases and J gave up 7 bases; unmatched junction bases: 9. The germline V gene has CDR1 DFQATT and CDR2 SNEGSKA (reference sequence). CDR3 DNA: TGCAGTGCTAGACTAGCGGGGGGGGCGTCAGGGAATGAGCAGTTCTTC. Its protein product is CSARLAGGASGNEQFF.

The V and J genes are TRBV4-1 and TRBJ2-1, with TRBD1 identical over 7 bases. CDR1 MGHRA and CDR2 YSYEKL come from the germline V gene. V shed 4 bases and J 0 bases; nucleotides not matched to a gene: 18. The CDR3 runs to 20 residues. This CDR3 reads CASSLDTGVFPLGSYNEQFF. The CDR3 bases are TGCGCCAGCAGCCTCGATACAGGGGTTTTCCCCTTGGGCTCCTACAATGAGCAGTTCTTC.